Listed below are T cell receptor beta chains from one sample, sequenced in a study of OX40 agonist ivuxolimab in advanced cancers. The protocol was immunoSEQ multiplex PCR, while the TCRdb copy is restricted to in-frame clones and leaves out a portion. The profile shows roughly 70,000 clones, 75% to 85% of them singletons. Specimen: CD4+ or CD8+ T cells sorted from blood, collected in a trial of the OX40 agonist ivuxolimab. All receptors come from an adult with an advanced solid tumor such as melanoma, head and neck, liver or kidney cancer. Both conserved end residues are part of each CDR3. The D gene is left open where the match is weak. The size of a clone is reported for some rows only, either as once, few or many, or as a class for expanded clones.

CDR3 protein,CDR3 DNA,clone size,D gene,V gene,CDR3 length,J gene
CASSLTDRDKQYF,TGTGCCAGCAGCCTGACCGACCGGGACAAGCAGTACTTC,-,-,TRBV7-3,13,TRBJ2-7
CASSLEQGKGSTDTQYF,TGTGCCAGCAGCTTGGAACAGGGGAAAGGGAGCACAGATACGCAGTATTTT,-,TRBD1,TRBV5-4,17,TRBJ2-3
CATSRRATKNSPLHF,TGTGCCACCAGCAGACGCGCCACAAAAAATTCACCCCTCCACTTT,-,-,TRBV15,15,TRBJ1-6
CSAGTGGETQYF,TGCAGCGCCGGGACAGGAGGAGAGACCCAGTACTTC,once,TRBD1,TRBV29-1,12,TRBJ2-5
CATSRDPLTTDTQYF,TGTGCCACCAGCAGAGATCCGCTAACCACAGATACGCAGTATTTT,-,-,TRBV15,15,TRBJ2-3
CASTPLWSTQEKGGNEQFF,TGTGCCAGCACCCCCCTTTGGAGTACCCAGGAGAAAGGGGGCAATGAGCAGTTCTTC,-,-,TRBV11-2,19,TRBJ2-1
CAIGDSYNSPLHF,TGTGCCATCGGGGACAGTTATAATTCACCCCTCCACTTT,-,TRBD1,TRBV10-3,13,TRBJ1-6
CASSNRGDTGELFF,TGTGCCAGCAGCAATAGGGGGGACACCGGGGAGCTGTTTTTT,-,-,TRBV21-1,14,TRBJ2-2
CASSLGGRWGGYTF,TGTGCCAGCAGTCTCGGGGGGCGCTGGGGTGGCTACACCTTC,-,-,TRBV28,14,TRBJ1-2
CASSLGGGVTDTQYF,TGCGCCAGCAGCTTGGGAGGCGGGGTCACAGATACGCAGTATTTT,-,-,TRBV5-1,15,TRBJ2-3
CASEVNTEAFF,TGTGCCAGCGAAGTAAACACTGAAGCTTTCTTT,-,-,TRBV28,11,TRBJ1-1
CASSLVRGIYGYTF,TGTGCCAGCAGTTTAGTCAGGGGCATATATGGCTACACCTTC,-,-,TRBV28,14,TRBJ1-2
CASSYQRANTGELFF,TGTGCCAGCAGCTACCAGCGGGCGAACACCGGGGAGCTGTTTTTT,few,-,TRBV7-9,15,TRBJ2-2
CASSRGLRGDEQFF,TGTGCCAGCAGCCGGGGACTCCGGGGCGATGAGCAGTTCTTC,once,-,TRBV11-2,14,TRBJ2-1
CASSRDRDTEAFF,TGTGCCAGCAGCCGTGACAGGGACACTGAAGCTTTCTTT,-,TRBD1,TRBV7-2,13,TRBJ1-1
CASNLAGSASYEQYF,TGTGCCAGCAATTTAGCGGGATCTGCCTCCTACGAGCAGTACTTC,-,TRBD2,TRBV6-6,15,TRBJ2-7
CASSLWGAPHEQFF,TGTGCCAGCAGCTTGTGGGGGGCGCCCCATGAGCAGTTCTTC,-,-,TRBV5-6,14,TRBJ2-1
CASSSATSGRTDTQYF,TGTGCCAGTAGCTCTGCGACTAGCGGGAGGACAGATACGCAGTATTTT,-,TRBD2,TRBV19,16,TRBJ2-3
CASSFSRGYQETQYF,TGTGCCAGCAGCTTTAGCCGAGGGTACCAAGAGACCCAGTACTTC,-,-,TRBV7-6,15,TRBJ2-5
CASSAAWANPSEKLFF,TGTGCCAGCAGCGCAGCCTGGGCAAATCCGAGTGAAAAACTGTTTTTT,-,-,TRBV7-8,16,TRBJ1-4
CASSFLQGNTEAFF,TGTGCCAGCAGCTTCTTACAGGGGAACACTGAAGCTTTCTTT,-,-,TRBV5-6,14,TRBJ1-1
CASSLVQETQYF,TGTGCCAGCAGCTTAGTCCAAGAGACCCAGTACTTC,-,-,TRBV7-2,12,TRBJ2-5
CASSFITEAFF,TGTGCCAGCAGCTTTATCACTGAAGCTTTCTTT,-,-,TRBV7-9,11,TRBJ1-1
CASSSRLPTDTQYF,TGTGCCAGCAGTTCCAGACTACCCACAGATACGCAGTATTTT,-,-,TRBV11-3,14,TRBJ2-3
CASSLQGPPGHF,TGTGCCAGCAGCCTCCAGGGCCCTCCCGGGCATTTT,-,-,TRBV7-8,12,TRBJ1-5
CSAGRDLNQPQHF,TGCAGCGCCGGCAGAGATTTGAATCAGCCCCAGCATTTT,-,-,TRBV29-1,13,TRBJ1-5
CASSFEGGTQYF,TGTGCCAGCAGCTTCGAAGGAGGTACGCAGTATTTT,-,-,TRBV11-3,12,TRBJ2-3
CAISELGTGGHTF,TGTGCCATCAGTGAGTTAGGGACAGGGGGCCACACCTTC,few,TRBD1,TRBV10-3,13,TRBJ1-2
CASSHRVGAYGYTF,TGTGCCAGTAGTCACAGGGTAGGTGCCTATGGCTACACCTTC,-,-,TRBV19,14,TRBJ1-2
CSARGPGSNQPQHF,TGCAGCGCCCGAGGGCCAGGGAGCAATCAGCCCCAGCATTTT,-,-,TRBV29-1,14,TRBJ1-5
CASSESRRKGTEQYF,TGTGCCAGCAGTGAAAGTCGGAGAAAAGGTACCGAGCAGTACTTC,-,-,TRBV6-1,15,TRBJ2-7
CASSLSTGELFF,TGTGCCAGCAGTCTCAGCACCGGGGAGCTGTTTTTT,few,-,TRBV5-4,12,TRBJ2-2
CASSRGLSYTIYF,TGTGCCAGCAGCCGAGGGCTCAGTTACACCATATATTTT,once,-,TRBV7-8,13,TRBJ1-3
CASSQKLGVYEQYF,TGCGCCAGCAGCCAAAAGTTAGGGGTGTACGAGCAGTACTTC,few,-,TRBV4-3,14,TRBJ2-7
CASSWRGLTNEKLFF,TGTGCCAGCAGTTGGCGGGGGCTCACTAATGAAAAACTGTTTTTT,-,-,TRBV6-5,15,TRBJ1-4
CASSLRPRGQGIIYEQYF,TGCGCCAGCAGCTTAAGGCCCCGGGGACAAGGAATTATCTACGAGCAGTACTTC,-,-,TRBV5-1,18,TRBJ2-7
CASSLVAANSPLHF,TGTGCCAGCAGCTTAGTGGCAGCAAATTCACCCCTCCACTTT,-,-,TRBV11-2,14,TRBJ1-6
CASSLAGGGVYNEQFF,TGCGCCAGCAGCTTGGCCGGCGGGGGAGTATACAATGAGCAGTTCTTC,-,TRBD2,TRBV5-1,16,TRBJ2-1
CASSSPGTGFYGYTF,TGTGCCAGCAGCTCCCCCGGGACAGGGTTTTATGGCTACACCTTC,-,TRBD1,TRBV5-4,15,TRBJ1-2
CASSGLAGGPNEQFF,TGCGCCAGCAGCGGTCTAGCGGGGGGGCCCAATGAGCAGTTCTTC,few,TRBD2,TRBV5-1,15,TRBJ2-1
CASSPRSLMTNEKLFF,TGTGCCAGCAGCCCTAGGAGCCTTATGACTAATGAAAAACTGTTTTTT,-,-,TRBV7-8,16,TRBJ1-4
CASSPSPSRSDTQYF,TGTGCCAGCAGCCCAAGCCCCAGCAGGTCTGATACGCAGTATTTT,-,-,TRBV7-6,15,TRBJ2-3
CASSYSGLGRGTEAFF,TGTGCCAGCAGTTACTCGGGACTCGGAAGGGGGACTGAAGCTTTCTTT,-,-,TRBV6-5,16,TRBJ1-1
CSVGRGLEQYF,TGCAGCGTTGGTCGAGGACTCGAGCAGTACTTC,-,-,TRBV29-1,11,TRBJ2-7
CSVARSDGYTF,TGCAGCGTTGCCAGAAGCGACGGCTACACCTTC,-,-,TRBV29-1,11,TRBJ1-2
CASSPSSRDGYTF,TGTGCCAGCTCACCAAGTTCCAGGGATGGCTACACCTTC,-,-,TRBV18,13,TRBJ1-2
CASSLLGLYEQYF,TGTGCCAGCAGCTTGTTAGGTCTCTACGAGCAGTACTTC,-,-,TRBV5-5,13,TRBJ2-7
CASSLKTSGTKTQYF,TGTGCCAGCAGTTTGAAGACTAGCGGGACCAAGACCCAGTACTTC,-,TRBD2,TRBV27,15,TRBJ2-5
CASSLGLAGVTSTDTQYF,TGCGCCAGCAGCTTGGGACTAGCGGGTGTTACTAGCACAGATACGCAGTATTTT,-,TRBD2,TRBV5-1,18,TRBJ2-3
CASSAAGNTIYF,TGTGCCAGCAGCGCAGCTGGAAACACCATATATTTT,-,-,TRBV7-6,12,TRBJ1-3
CASSYSTGGSYNEQFF,TGTGCCAGCAGTTACTCGACGGGGGGCTCCTACAATGAGCAGTTCTTC,-,TRBD2,TRBV6-5,16,TRBJ2-1
CASSLNRDTYEQYF,TGTGCCAGCAGCTTAAACAGGGACACCTACGAGCAGTACTTC,-,-,TRBV7-8,14,TRBJ2-7
CAISAQGRGRTNYGYTF,TGTGCCATCAGTGCGCAGGGGAGGGGGAGGACTAACTATGGCTACACCTTC,-,-,TRBV10-3,17,TRBJ1-2
CASSLGRGYTF,TGTGCCAGCAGCTTAGGGCGGGGCTACACCTTC,few,-,TRBV7-9,11,TRBJ1-2
CASSRQGYQPQHF,TGTGCCAGTAGTCGACAGGGATACCAGCCCCAGCATTTT,few,TRBD1,TRBV19,13,TRBJ1-5
CASSYGTGTSNTGELFF,TGTGCCAGCTCATATGGGACCGGCACCTCGAACACCGGGGAGCTGTTTTTT,-,-,TRBV18,17,TRBJ2-2
CASKLQGAHGYTF,TGTGCCAGCAAGCTACAGGGGGCGCATGGCTACACCTTC,-,TRBD1,TRBV27,13,TRBJ1-2
CASSPYLNTEAFF,TGTGCCAGCAGCCCCTATTTGAACACTGAAGCTTTCTTT,-,-,TRBV28,13,TRBJ1-1
CASSLALVSGGNTGELFF,TGTGCCAGCAGCTTGGCCCTTGTTAGCGGGGGGAACACCGGGGAGCTGTTTTTT,once,TRBD2,TRBV5-4,18,TRBJ2-2